The 23 T cell receptor beta chains below all came from one sample that was sequenced in a study of T cell changes during pregnancy in multiple sclerosis. Using immunoSEQ multiplex PCR, the repertoire was profiled, and TCRdb retains in-frame clones only, with some absent. The sample records fewer than 70,000 clones, roughly 90% being singletons. The sample consisted of peripheral blood, taken in the second trimester of pregnancy. Receptor source: a female donor in good health, enrolled as a control in a pregnancy study.

The chain recombines TRBV7-2 with TRBJ2-2, with 8 bases lining up with TRBD1. This CDR3 comprises 16 residues. V was pared by 4 bases and J by 4 bases, with 8 bases of the junction left unmatched. CDR1 and CDR2 from the germline V gene are SGHTA and FQGNSA. The CDR3 nucleotides are TGTGCCAGCAGCTCAGGACAGGGTGGTTTCACCGGGGAGCTGTTTTTT. Protein: CASSSGQGGFTGELFF.

This sequence joins TRBV9 and TRBJ1-2, with TRBD1 as a possible D gene (5 bases). Trimming pared 0 bases from V and 8 bases from J, leaving 11 bases between. CDR1 SGDLS and CDR2 YYNGEE come from the germline V gene. The CDR3 runs 13 residues. The CDR3 DNA sequence: TGTGCCAGCAGCGTAGGTGGGGCGCAGGGCTACACCTTC. Its translation is CASSVGGAQGYTF.

J is TRBJ2-7 and V is TRBV29-1; possible D gene TRBD2, 5 bases. Germline assignment: CDR1 SQVTM and CDR2 ANQGSEA. The V end was cut by 5 bases, the J end by 5 bases, with 13 bases between. The CDR3 sequence is 12 residues long. CDR3 protein: CSVTAYGDEQYF. CDR3 nucleotide sequence: TGCAGCGTTACGGCATACGGGGACGAGCAGTACTTC.

The sample holds one count of this clone. The J gene is TRBJ1-2, the V gene TRBV5-1; TRBD1 matches 7 bases. Germline values: CDR1 SGHRS, CDR2 YFSETQ. Trimming took 0 bases from V and 1 from J; bases not matched to a gene: 6. This CDR3 contains 16 residues. This chain's CDR3 is CASSLEGTAINYGYTF. The DNA for the CDR3 is TGCGCCAGCAGCTTGGAGGGGACAGCAATTAACTATGGCTACACCTTC. Combining the CDR3 with reference TRBV5-1 and TRBJ1-2 gives the whole variable domain KAGVTQTPRYLIKTRGQQVTLSCSPISGHRSVSWYQQTPGQGLQFLFEYFSETQRNKGNFPGRFSGRQFSNSRSEMNVSTLELGDSALYLCASSLEGTAINYGYTFGSGTRLTVV.

The rearrangement links TRBV6-1 to TRBJ2-7; D remains unclear. Germline-derived CDR1 and CDR2 are MNHNS and SASEGT. The CDR3 loop spans 13 amino acids. The V gene lost 8 bases and the J gene lost 4 bases, with 15 bases spanning the gap. The CDR3 coding sequence is TGTGCCAGCCAGCTCCGGGTCAGTTACGAGCAGTACTTC. This gives the protein CASQLRVSYEQYF.

The chain combines TRBV11-2 with TRBJ2-7, with D perhaps matching TRBD2 (6 bases). The CDR3 totals 19 residues. Germline V gene data show CDR1 as SGHAT and CDR2 as FQNNGV. V was clipped by 5 bases and J by 1 base, with 27 bases between them. The CDR3 DNA follows: TGTGCCAGCAGCACCAACAGTAACCGAGGGTGGGAGGCTTCCTACGAGCAGTACTTC. Translation gives CASSTNSNRGWEASYEQYF.

The chain combines TRBV11-3 with TRBJ2-3; D possibly corresponds to TRBD2 (6 bases). The V end was cut by 5 bases, the J end by 1 base, with 16 bases between. CDR1 is SGHNT, CDR2 YENEEA, per germline. CDR3 length: 16 residues. CDR3 amino acids: CASSTRRGAGTDTQYF. The CDR3 DNA reads TGTGCCAGCAGCACCAGGAGGGGTGCCGGCACAGATACGCAGTATTTT.

The genes are TRBV4-3 and TRBJ2-1; TRBD2 agrees at 7 bases. J lost 0 bases, V lost 3 bases, and 8 bases had no gene match. Germline CDR1 and CDR2: LGHNA and YSLEER. This CDR3 is 17 amino acids long. The CDR3 spells CASSHDSGRSSYNEQFF. CDR3 bases: TGCGCCAGCAGCCATGACTCCGGGAGGAGCTCCTACAATGAGCAGTTCTTC.

The chain employs TRBV19 and TRBJ1-2; TRBD1 matches at 7 bases. With 4 bases clipped from V and 1 base from J, the junction kept 6 bases outside the gene matches. Germline loops: CDR1 LNHDA, CDR2 SQIVND (reference sequence). The CDR3 has 15 amino acids. CDR3 coding DNA: TGTGCCAGTAGTAGGGGGACAGTCCGTAACTATGGCTACACCTTC. Amino acid sequence: CASSRGTVRNYGYTF.

The chain carries TRBV29-1 and TRBJ1-2; maybe TRBD1 (5 bases). Between the trimmed V and J ends, which lost 6 bases and 3 bases, there was a span of 14 bases. The CDR3 contains 13 residues. The V gene's germline CDR1 is SQVTM and CDR2 ANQGSEA. The CDR3 region has the DNA TGCAGCGTCGAACGGGGGACTTACTATGGCTACACCTTC. This codes for CSVERGTYYGYTF.

This clone was seen just once. The chain joins TRBV6-5 to TRBJ1-2, with TRBD1 as a possible D gene (6 bases). V lost 4 bases to trimming and J lost 3 bases, with 9 bases between them. The CDR3 spans 13 residues. CDR1 and CDR2 from the germline V gene are MNHEY and SVGAGI. The CDR3 DNA sequence: TGTGCCAGCAGTTGGGGGGGCGACTATGGCTACACCTTC. It encodes CASSWGGDYGYTF.

The chain is built from TRBV18 and TRBJ2-3, with TRBD1 matching 8 bases. After removal of 5 bases from V and 5 bases from J, the junction contained 9 bases not matched to a gene. CDR1 and CDR2 from the germline V gene are KGHSH and LQKENI. This CDR3 has 15 residues. The CDR3 spells CASSTDRGGGDTQYF. The CDR3 DNA sequence: TGTGCCAGCTCAACCGACAGGGGAGGAGGAGATACGCAGTATTTT.

V usage is TRBV2 and J usage is TRBJ2-5, with 9 nucleotides matching TRBD1. Per germline, CDR1 SNHLY and CDR2 FYNNEI. With V trimmed by 5 bases and J by 5 bases, 9 bases remained unmatched. The CDR3 totals 15 residues. The CDR3 reads CASSPEQGAWETQYF. In DNA, the CDR3 is TGTGCCAGCAGTCCGGAACAGGGGGCCTGGGAGACCCAGTACTTC.

The genes are TRBV18 and TRBJ1-1, with D unresolved. The CDR3 is made up of 11 amino acids. The V gene's germline CDR1 is KGHSH and CDR2 LQKENI. V lost 6 bases to trimming and J lost 11 bases, with 13 bases between them. The CDR3 spells CASSRESYAFF. Here the CDR3 DNA reads TGTGCCAGCTCCCGTGAGTCGTATGCTTTCTTT. Supplemented by reference TRBV18 and TRBJ1-1, the full variable domain reads NAGVMQNPRHLVRRRGQEARLRCSPMKGHSHVYWYRQLPEEGLKFMVYLQKENIIDESGMPKERFSAEFPKEGPSILRIQQVVRGDSAAYFCASSRESYAFFGQGTRLTVV.

V usage is TRBV9 and J usage is TRBJ2-1; 8 nucleotides line up with TRBD2. The V gene end was trimmed by 7 bases and the J gene end by 1 base; junction bases not matched to a gene: 7. The CDR3 runs to 15 residues. The germline V gene has CDR1 SGDLS and CDR2 YYNGEE. The CDR3 loop is CASGAAGVSYNEQFF. The CDR3 bases are TGTGCCAGCGGTGCAGCGGGAGTATCCTACAATGAGCAGTTCTTC.

The DNA of the CDR3 is TGTGCCAGCAGTGAAGTGGACACCCTAGCGGGAGGAGGTTTCTACGAGCAGTACTTC. This translates into CASSEVDTLAGGGFYEQYF. The rearrangement links TRBV28 to TRBJ2-7; 11 nucleotides align to TRBD2. J lost 3 bases, V lost 5 bases, and 18 bases had no gene match. Germline V gene data show CDR1 as MDHEN and CDR2 as SYDVKM. CDR3 length equals 19 residues.

The chain is built from TRBV15 and TRBJ2-1; 9 positions agree with TRBD1. The CDR3 totals 16 residues. With 0 bases clipped from V and 8 bases from J, the junction kept 8 bases outside the gene matches. Germline assignment: CDR1 LNHNV and CDR2 YYDKDF (reference sequence). CDR3 sequence (DNA): TGTGCCACCAGCAGAGATCACGGACAGGGGAGGGATGAGCAGTTCTTC. Translation gives CATSRDHGQGRDEQFF.

This chain links TRBV28 with TRBJ1-2; D not certain. The V end was cut by 3 bases, the J end by 2 bases, with 16 bases between. Germline CDR1 MDHEN, CDR2 SYDVKM. This CDR3 has 16 residues. CDR3 sequence reads: CASSFPLADKNYGYTF. CDR3 in DNA: TGTGCCAGCAGTTTCCCCTTGGCAGACAAAAACTATGGCTACACCTTC.

This clone appeared a single time. This chain links TRBV28 with TRBJ1-5; 10 nucleotides agree with TRBD1. CDR1 and CDR2 from the germline V gene are MDHEN and SYDVKM. The ends lost 6 bases at V and 6 bases at J; junction bases unmatched: 8. The length of the CDR3 is 15 residues. As DNA, the CDR3 is TGTGCCAGCAGCACCGGGACAGGGGCGTCTCAGCCCCAGCATTTT. Its translation: CASSTGTGASQPQHF.

The chain joins TRBV28 to TRBJ1-4, with D possibly being TRBD1 (5 bases). In germline, CDR1 is MDHEN, CDR2 SYDVKM. There are 12 residues in the CDR3. V dropped 3 bases and J dropped 8 bases, with 7 bases sitting between them. The CDR3 bases are TGTGCCAGCAGTTTGGGGGGGGAAAAACTGTTTTTT. The encoded protein is CASSLGGEKLFF.

The V call is TRBV6-6, the J call TRBJ2-1; possibly TRBD1 for D (5 bases). From germline, CDR1 is MNHNY and CDR2 SVGAGI (reference sequence). V was trimmed by 6 bases and J by 3 bases, leaving 9 bases between them. The CDR3 runs 13 residues. CDR3 in DNA: TGTGCCAGCAGGATCACAGGCTACAATGAGCAGTTCTTC. Protein product: CASRITGYNEQFF.

The genes are TRBV6-1 and TRBJ1-3, with a tentative D call TRBD1 (6 bases). This CDR3 spans 15 amino acids. Germline CDR1 is MNHNS and CDR2 is SASEGT. The V gene lost 5 bases and the J gene lost 2 bases, with 13 bases spanning the gap. DNA of the CDR3: TGTGCCAGCAGTTCTGGGCAGGGGCCTGGAAACACCATATATTTT. Translated: CASSSGQGPGNTIYF.

This rearrangement joins TRBV19 to TRBJ2-7; 11 bases map to TRBD2. The CDR3 is 13 residues long. Germline V gene sequence: CDR1 LNHDA, CDR2 SQIVND (reference sequence). J lost 7 bases, V lost 9 bases, and 8 bases had no gene match. The CDR3 loop is CASASSGGKEQYF. The CDR3 nucleotides are TGTGCCAGCGCCTCTAGCGGGGGGAAGGAGCAGTACTTC.